This TCR beta chain is drawn from a study of human T cells and chemical hapten exposure. Study overall: Patients additionally received therapeutic doses of diphenylcyclopropenone on the scalp once a week, and this continued throughout the roughly 25-week study.

This clonotype was counted only a few times. Time point given: pre-sensitization, week 0. Treatment noted: therapeutic diphenylcyclopropenone sensitization with weekly scalp DPC. Losses at the gene ends were 2 bases for V and 2 bases for J; bases not matched to a gene: 6. This CDR3 comprises 16 residues. Per the germline V gene, CDR1 is SGHAT and CDR2 is FQNNGV. TCRdb redid the calling of the RACE reads with MiXCR, one entry per CDR3 protein. The table shows about 260,000 distinct CDR3 sequences, with 8.6% occurring only once. The source material was whole blood, sampled in connection with sensitization to the hapten diphenylcyclopropenone (DPC). This rearrangement joins TRBV11-2 to TRBJ2-3; 8 nucleotides agree with TRBD2. The TCR comes from a woman in her thirties or forties with alopecia areata. Some clones in this sample may be carry-over from other donors' samples. CDR3 sequence reads: CASSLLAGGYTDTQYF. The DNA of the CDR3 is TGTGCCAGCAGCTTACTGGCGGGAGGATACACAGATACGCAGTATTTT.